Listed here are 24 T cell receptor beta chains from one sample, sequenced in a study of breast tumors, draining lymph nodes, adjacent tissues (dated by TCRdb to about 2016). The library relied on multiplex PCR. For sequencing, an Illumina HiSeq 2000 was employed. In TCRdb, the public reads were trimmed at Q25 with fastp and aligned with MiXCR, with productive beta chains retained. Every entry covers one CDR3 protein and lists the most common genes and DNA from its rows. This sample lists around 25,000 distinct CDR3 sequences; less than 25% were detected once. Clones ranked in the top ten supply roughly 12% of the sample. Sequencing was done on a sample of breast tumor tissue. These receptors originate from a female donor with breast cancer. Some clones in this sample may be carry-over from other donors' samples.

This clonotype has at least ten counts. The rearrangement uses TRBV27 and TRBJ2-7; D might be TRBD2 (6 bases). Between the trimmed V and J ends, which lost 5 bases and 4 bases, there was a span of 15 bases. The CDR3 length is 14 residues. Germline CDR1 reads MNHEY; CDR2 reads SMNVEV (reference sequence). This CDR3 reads CASSIGGSPYEQYF. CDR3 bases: TGTGCCAGCAGTATCGGGGGTTCCCCATACGAGCAGTACTTC.

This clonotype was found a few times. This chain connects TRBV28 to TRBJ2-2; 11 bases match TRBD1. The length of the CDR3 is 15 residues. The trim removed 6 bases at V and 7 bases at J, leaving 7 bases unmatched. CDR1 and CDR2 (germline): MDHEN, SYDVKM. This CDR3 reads CASSPDRGRVGELFF. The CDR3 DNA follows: TGTGCCAGCAGCCCGGACAGGGGGCGCGTCGGGGAGCTGTTTTTT.

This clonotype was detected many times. The DNA of the CDR3 is TGCAGTGCTCCGACTAGCGGGATAGACTACAATGAGCAGTTCTTC. It specifies CSAPTSGIDYNEQFF. This chain links TRBV20-1 with TRBJ2-1, with 11 bases aligning to TRBD2. Germline V CDR1 and CDR2: DFQATT, SNEGSKA (reference sequence). The CDR3 is 15 amino acids. Trimming removed 5 bases from V and 3 bases from J; junction bases left unmatched: 6.

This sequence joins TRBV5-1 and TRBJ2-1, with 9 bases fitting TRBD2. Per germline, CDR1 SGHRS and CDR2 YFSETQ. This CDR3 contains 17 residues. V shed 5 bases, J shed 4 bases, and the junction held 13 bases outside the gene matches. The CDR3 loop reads CASSGSSGTPSYNEQFF. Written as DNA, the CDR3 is TGCGCCAGCAGTGGATCTAGCGGGACACCCTCTTACAATGAGCAGTTCTTC.

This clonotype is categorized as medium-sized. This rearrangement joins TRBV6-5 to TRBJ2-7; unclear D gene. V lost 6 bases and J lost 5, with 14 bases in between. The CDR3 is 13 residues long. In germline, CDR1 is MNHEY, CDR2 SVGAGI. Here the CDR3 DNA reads TGTGCCAGCAGCGAGCGTCTAGGAAACGAGCAGTACTTC. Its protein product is CASSERLGNEQYF.

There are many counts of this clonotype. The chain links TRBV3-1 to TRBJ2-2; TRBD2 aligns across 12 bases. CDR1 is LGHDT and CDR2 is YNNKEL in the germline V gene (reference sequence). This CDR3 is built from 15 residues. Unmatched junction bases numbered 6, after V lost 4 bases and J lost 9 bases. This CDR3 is CASSPGTSGPRELFF. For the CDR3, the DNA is TGTGCCAGCAGCCCCGGGACTAGCGGGCCCCGGGAGCTGTTTTTT. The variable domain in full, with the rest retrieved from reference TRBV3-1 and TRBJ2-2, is DTAVSQTPKYLVTQMGNDKSIKCEQNLGHDTMYWYKQDSKKFLKIMFSYNNKELIINETVPNRFSPKSPDKAHLNLHINSLELGDSAVYFCASSPGTSGPRELFFGEGSRLTVL.

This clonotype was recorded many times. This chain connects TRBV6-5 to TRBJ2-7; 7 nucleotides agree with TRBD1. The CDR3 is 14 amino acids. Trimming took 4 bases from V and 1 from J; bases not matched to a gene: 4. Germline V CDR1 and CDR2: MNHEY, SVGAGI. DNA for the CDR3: TGTGCCAGCAGTTTCCAACAGGGGTCCTACGAGCAGTACTTC. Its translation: CASSFQQGSYEQYF.

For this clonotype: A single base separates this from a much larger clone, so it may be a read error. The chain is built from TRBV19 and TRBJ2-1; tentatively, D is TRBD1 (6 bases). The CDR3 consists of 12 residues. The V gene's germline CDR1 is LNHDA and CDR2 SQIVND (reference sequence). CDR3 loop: CASSQQGTEQLF. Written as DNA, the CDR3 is TGTGCCAGTAGTCAACAGGGCACTGAGCAGCTCTTC. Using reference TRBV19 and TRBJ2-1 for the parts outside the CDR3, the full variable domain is DGGITQSPKYLFRKEGQNVTLSCEQNLNHDAMYWYRQDPGQGLRLIYYSQIVNDFQKGDIAEGYSVSREKKESFPLTVTSAQKNPTAFYLCASSQQGTEQLFGPGTRLTVL.

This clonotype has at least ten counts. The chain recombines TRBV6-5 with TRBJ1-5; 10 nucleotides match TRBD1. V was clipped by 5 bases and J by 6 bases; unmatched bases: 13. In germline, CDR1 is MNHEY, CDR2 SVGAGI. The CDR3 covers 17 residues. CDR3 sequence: CASSQRYWDRGGQPQHF. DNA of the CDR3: TGTGCCAGCAGTCAAAGATATTGGGACAGGGGCGGTCAGCCCCAGCATTTT.

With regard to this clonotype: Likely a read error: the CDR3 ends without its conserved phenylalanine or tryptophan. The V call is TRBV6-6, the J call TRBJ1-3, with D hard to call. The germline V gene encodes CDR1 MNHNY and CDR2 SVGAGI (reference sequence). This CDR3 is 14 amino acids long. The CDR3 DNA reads TGTGCTAGCAGCAGGACTTTCTCTGGAAACACCATATATCTT. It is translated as CASSRTFSGNTIYL.

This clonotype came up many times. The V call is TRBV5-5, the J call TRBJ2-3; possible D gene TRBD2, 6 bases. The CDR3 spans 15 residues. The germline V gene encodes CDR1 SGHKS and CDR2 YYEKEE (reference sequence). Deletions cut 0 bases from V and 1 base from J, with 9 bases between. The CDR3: CASSLGPSGTDTQYF. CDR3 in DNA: TGTGCCAGCAGCTTGGGGCCTAGCGGCACAGATACGCAGTATTTT.

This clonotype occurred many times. DNA of the CDR3: TGTGCCAGCAGCTTGGGGGGGGCGCGGGGGGCTAATGAAAAACTGTTTTTT. This gives the protein CASSLGGARGANEKLFF. The chain uses TRBV5-4 and TRBJ1-4, with a tentative D call TRBD1 (6 bases). Germline V lookup: CDR1 SGHNT, CDR2 YYREEE (reference sequence). V lost 0 bases and J 3 bases, leaving 15 bases between the germline ends. This CDR3 is built from 17 residues.

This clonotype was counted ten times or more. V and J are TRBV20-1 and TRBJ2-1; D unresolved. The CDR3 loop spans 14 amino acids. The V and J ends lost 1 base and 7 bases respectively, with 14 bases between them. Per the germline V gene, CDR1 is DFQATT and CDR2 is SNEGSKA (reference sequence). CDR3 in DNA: TGCAGTGCTAGAGTAATGAGAGGCAGGAATGAGCAGTTCTTC. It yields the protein CSARVMRGRNEQFF.

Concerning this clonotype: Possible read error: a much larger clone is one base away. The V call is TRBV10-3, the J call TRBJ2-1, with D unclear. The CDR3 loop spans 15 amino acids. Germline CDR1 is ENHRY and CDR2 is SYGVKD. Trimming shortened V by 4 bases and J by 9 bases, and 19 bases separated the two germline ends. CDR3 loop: CAISGRVALVGEQFF. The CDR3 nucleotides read TGTGCCATCAGTGGTCGCGTAGCCCTAGTCGGTGAGCAGTTCTTC.

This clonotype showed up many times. CDR3 bases: TGTGCCAGCAGCTTATTTCCCAGCTACGAGCAGTACTTC. Its translation is CASSLFPSYEQYF. The chain carries TRBV7-3 and TRBJ2-7; D is ambiguous. V lost 2 bases and J lost 3, with 8 bases in between. Germline-derived CDR1 and CDR2 are SGHTA and FQGTGA. The CDR3 spans 13 residues.

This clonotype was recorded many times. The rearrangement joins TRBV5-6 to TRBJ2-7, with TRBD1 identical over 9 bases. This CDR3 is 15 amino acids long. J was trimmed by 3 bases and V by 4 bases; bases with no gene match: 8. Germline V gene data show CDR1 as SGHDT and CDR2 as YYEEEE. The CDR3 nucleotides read TGTGCCAGCAGCCCTGGGGGACAGGGTCGCTACGAGCAGTACTTC. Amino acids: CASSPGGQGRYEQYF. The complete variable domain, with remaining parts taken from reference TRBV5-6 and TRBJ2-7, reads DAGVTQSPTHLIKTRGQQVTLRCSPKSGHDTVSWYQQALGQGPQFIFQYYEEEERQRGNFPDRFSGHQFPNYSSELNVNALLLGDSALYLCASSPGGQGRYEQYFGPGTRLTVT.

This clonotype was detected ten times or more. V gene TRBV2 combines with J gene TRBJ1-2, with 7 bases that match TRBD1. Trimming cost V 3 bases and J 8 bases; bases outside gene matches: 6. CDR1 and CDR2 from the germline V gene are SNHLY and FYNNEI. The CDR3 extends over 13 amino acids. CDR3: CASSETGPVGYTF. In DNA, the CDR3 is TGTGCCAGCAGTGAGACAGGGCCCGTCGGCTACACCTTC.

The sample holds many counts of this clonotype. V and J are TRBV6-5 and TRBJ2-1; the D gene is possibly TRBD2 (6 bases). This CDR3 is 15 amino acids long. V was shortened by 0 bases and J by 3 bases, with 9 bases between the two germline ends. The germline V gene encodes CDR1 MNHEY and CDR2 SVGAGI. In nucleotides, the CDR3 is TGTGCCAGCAGTTACTCGGGAGGCGGCTACAATGAGCAGTTCTTC. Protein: CASSYSGGGYNEQFF.

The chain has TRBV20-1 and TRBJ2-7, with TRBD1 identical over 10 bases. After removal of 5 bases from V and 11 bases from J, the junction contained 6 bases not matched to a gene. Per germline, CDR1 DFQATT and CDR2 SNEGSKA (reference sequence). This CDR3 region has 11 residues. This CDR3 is CSAATGGGEYF. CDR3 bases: TGCAGTGCTGCGACAGGGGGCGGGGAGTACTTC.

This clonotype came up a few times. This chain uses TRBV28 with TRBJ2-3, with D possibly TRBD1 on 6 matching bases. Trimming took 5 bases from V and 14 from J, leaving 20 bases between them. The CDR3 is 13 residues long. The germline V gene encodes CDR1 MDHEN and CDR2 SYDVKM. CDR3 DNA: TGTGCCAGCAGTCGAGGGGGTCGCGCTTTTGGGTATTTT. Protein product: CASSRGGRAFGYF.

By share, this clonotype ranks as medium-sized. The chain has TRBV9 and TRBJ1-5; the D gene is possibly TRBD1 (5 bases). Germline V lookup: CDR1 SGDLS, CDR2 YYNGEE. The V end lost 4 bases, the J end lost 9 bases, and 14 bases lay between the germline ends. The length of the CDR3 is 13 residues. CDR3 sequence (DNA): TGTGCCAGCAGCCCCACCGACGGGGGGCCCCAGCATTTT. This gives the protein CASSPTDGGPQHF. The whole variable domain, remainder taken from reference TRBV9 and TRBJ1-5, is DSGVTQTPKHLITATGQRVTLRCSPRSGDLSVYWYQQSLDQGLQFLIQYYNGEERAKGNILERFSAQQFPDLHSELNLSSLELGDSALYFCASSPTDGGPQHFGDGTRLSIL.

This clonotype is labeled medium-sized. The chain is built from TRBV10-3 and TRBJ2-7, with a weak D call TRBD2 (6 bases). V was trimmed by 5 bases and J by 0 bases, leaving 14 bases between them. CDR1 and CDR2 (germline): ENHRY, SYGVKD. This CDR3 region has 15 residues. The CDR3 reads CAISHRDSSSYEQYF. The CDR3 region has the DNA TGTGCCATCAGTCACCGGGACTCTAGCTCCTACGAGCAGTACTTC.

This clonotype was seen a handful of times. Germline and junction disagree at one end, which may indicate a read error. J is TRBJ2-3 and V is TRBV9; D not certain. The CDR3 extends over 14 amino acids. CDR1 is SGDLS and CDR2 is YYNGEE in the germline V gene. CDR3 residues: CAGSAHTDGDTQYF. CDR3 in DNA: TGTGCCGGCAGCGCACACACTGACGGAGATACGCAGTATTTT.

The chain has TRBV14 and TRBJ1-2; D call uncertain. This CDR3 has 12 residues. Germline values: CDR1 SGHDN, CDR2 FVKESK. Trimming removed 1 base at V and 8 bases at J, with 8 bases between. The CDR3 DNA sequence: TGTGCCAGCAGCCAAGGAGTCAGGGGCTACACCTTC. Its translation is CASSQGVRGYTF.